Following are 27 T cell receptor beta chains from one sample sequenced in a study of identical twins. One entry per CDR3 protein results from TCRdb running MiXCR on the 5' RACE reads. This sample has some 320,000 distinct CDR3 sequences; 9% to 15% occur once, and the top ten carry approximately 7.9%. These records were also assigned to another study, of yellow fever vaccine responses in identical twins.

Sequencing was done on a sample of CD8+ T cells sorted from blood. Receptors were obtained from a young woman in good health.

This clonotype was observed at least ten times. The chain combines TRBV4-1 with TRBJ2-2; D is unclear. V gave up 0 bases and J gave up 8 bases, with 1 base separating them. From germline, CDR1 is MGHRA and CDR2 YSYEKL. This CDR3 is built from 11 residues. CDR3 in amino acids: CASSQEGELFF. CDR3 coding DNA: TGCGCCAGCAGCCAAGAGGGGGAGCTGTTTTTT.

This clonotype was recorded many times. V and J are TRBV4-1 and TRBJ1-2; no clear D. There are 14 residues in the CDR3. CDR1 is MGHRA, CDR2 YSYEKL, per germline. The ends were cut back, 6 bases at V and 5 bases at J, with 16 bases in the middle. In nucleotides, the CDR3 is TGCGCCAGCAGGCCTCGGACGGTGACTTATGGCTACACCTTC. Its protein product is CASRPRTVTYGYTF.

This clonotype has more than one count but fewer than ten. This CDR3 is CASSVEVPPGEAFF. DNA of the CDR3: TGTGCCAGCAGCGTAGAAGTGCCCCCCGGTGAAGCTTTCTTT. The chain joins TRBV9 to TRBJ1-1; D remains unclear. Germline V lookup: CDR1 SGDLS, CDR2 YYNGEE. The CDR3 length is 14 residues. Trimming took 0 bases from V and 7 from J, leaving 13 bases between them.

At least ten counts were recorded for this clonotype. An end of the junction differs from the germline gene, which may be a read error. This sequence joins TRBV7-9 and TRBJ2-1; 10 bases align to TRBD2. The CDR3 totals 15 residues. Germline V gene lookup returns CDR1 SEHNR and CDR2 FQNEAQ (reference sequence). The DNA for the CDR3 is TGCGCCAGCAGCCCGCGGACTAGCGGCTACAATGAGCAGTTCTTC. Translation gives CASSPRTSGYNEQFF.

This clonotype was detected a few times. The chain carries TRBV24-1 and TRBJ2-3; maybe TRBD1 (5 bases). Germline CDR1 is KGHDR and CDR2 is SFDVKD. Trimming cost V 7 bases and J 5 bases, with 6 bases left between them. This CDR3 contains 11 residues. CDR3 coding DNA: TGTGCCACCAGGCAGGGAGATACGCAGTATTTT. It codes for CATRQGDTQYF.

The CDR3, as DNA: TGTGCCAGCAGTATCTCCTCGGACAGCCCGTATGAGCAGTTCTTC. Encoded protein: CASSISSDSPYEQFF. The V and J genes are TRBV6-1 and TRBJ2-1, with D possibly being TRBD1 (6 bases). The CDR3 consists of 15 residues. Per germline, CDR1 MNHNS and CDR2 SASEGT. The V and J ends lost 5 bases and 8 bases respectively, with 19 bases between them.

The sample holds many counts of this clonotype. The chain links TRBV10-3 to TRBJ2-1; 8 bases fit TRBD2. In germline, CDR1 is ENHRY, CDR2 SYGVKD. The CDR3 loop spans 13 amino acids. Losses at the gene ends were 10 bases for V and 8 bases for J; bases not matched to a gene: 10. As DNA, the CDR3 is TGTGCCAGGCCGGCTAGCGGGCGGGATGAGCAGTTCTTC. It yields the protein CARPASGRDEQFF.

Here the CDR3 DNA reads TGTGCCAGCAGTGATGGCGGGGGGTTCCTAGAGACCCAGTACTTC. Its protein is CASSDGGGFLETQYF. This chain connects TRBV2 to TRBJ2-5, with 8 nucleotides matching TRBD2. The germline gives CDR1 SNHLY, CDR2 FYNNEI. The CDR3 loop spans 15 amino acids. Trimming took 3 bases from V and 4 from J; bases not matched to a gene: 7.

This clonotype was counted a few times. This sequence joins TRBV2 and TRBJ1-2; no reliable D call. Germline CDR1 SNHLY, CDR2 FYNNEI. The CDR3 extends over 8 amino acids. The CDR3, as DNA: TGTTACACCTATGGCTACACCTTC. Translating gives CYTYGYTF.

This clonotype was seen a handful of times. This rearrangement joins TRBV2 to TRBJ2-1; TRBD2 matches 12 bases. The CDR3 extends over 15 amino acids. Germline trimming cut 6 bases from V and 7 bases from J; bases unmatched to any gene: 7. Germline V gene sequence: CDR1 SNHLY, CDR2 FYNNEI. DNA of the CDR3: TGTGCCAGCAGCCCTAGCGGGAGGGCCTCAAATGAGCAGTTCTTC. Translating it yields CASSPSGRASNEQFF.

This clonotype was seen repeatedly, ten times or more. V gene TRBV10-3 combines with J gene TRBJ2-3, with 7 nucleotides matching TRBD2. There are 15 residues in the CDR3. Germline CDR1 ENHRY, CDR2 SYGVKD. Germline trimming cut 4 bases from V and 1 base from J; bases unmatched to any gene: 5. The CDR3 is CAISGAGVRTDTQYF. The CDR3 region has the DNA TGTGCCATCAGTGGCGCGGGAGTTCGCACAGATACGCAGTATTTT.

J is TRBJ1-1 and V is TRBV11-3; 11 positions match TRBD1. The CDR3 contains 13 residues. Trimming at V came to 4 bases and at J to 11 bases, leaving 6 bases not matched to a gene. The germline CDR1 and CDR2 sequences are SGHNT and YENEEA. The CDR3 nucleotides are TGTGCCAGCAGCTCCGGGACAGGGGGAGAGGCTTTCTTT. Translating it yields CASSSGTGGEAFF.

This clonotype has a count of ten or more. This chain links TRBV28 with TRBJ2-7; perhaps TRBD2 as D (6 bases). Germline V gene sequence: CDR1 MDHEN, CDR2 SYDVKM. Trimming shortened V by 3 bases and J by 2 bases, and 11 bases separated the two germline ends. The CDR3 consists of 14 residues. CDR3 in DNA: TGTGCCAGCAGTTTTTTCCCGGGGGCCTACGAGCAGTACTTC. Its protein is CASSFFPGAYEQYF.

This clonotype was observed a handful of times. This chain connects TRBV27 to TRBJ1-1; D unresolved. The CDR3 spans 13 residues. The V end was cut by 2 bases, the J end by 4 bases, with 8 bases between. From germline, CDR1 is MNHEY and CDR2 SMNVEV (reference sequence). The CDR3 reads CASSLEGITEAFF. DNA for the CDR3: TGTGCCAGCAGTTTAGAGGGAATCACTGAAGCTTTCTTT.

V is TRBV20-1 and J is TRBJ2-1; 10 bases fit TRBD2. With V trimmed by 6 bases and J by 5 bases, 10 bases remained unmatched. This CDR3 spans 15 amino acids. Per the germline V gene, CDR1 is DFQATT and CDR2 is SNEGSKA (reference sequence). The CDR3 loop is CSASLAGVSHNEQFF. The CDR3 DNA reads as TGCAGTGCGTCTCTAGCGGGAGTAAGCCACAATGAGCAGTTCTTC.

This clonotype appeared a few times. The chain carries TRBV7-9 and TRBJ2-7; D unclear. This CDR3 spans 17 amino acids. The V end was cut by 4 bases, the J end by 1 base, with 20 bases between. The germline V gene encodes CDR1 SEHNR and CDR2 FQNEAQ (reference sequence). CDR3 nucleotides: TGTGCCAGCAGCTCCGATAGAGTTGCGAAACCTTCCTACGAGCAGTACTTC. Amino acids: CASSSDRVAKPSYEQYF. Full variable domain (rest looked up from reference TRBV7-9 and TRBJ2-7): DTGVSQNPRHKITKRGQNVTFRCDPISEHNRLYWYRQTLGQGPEFLTYFQNEAQLEKSRLLSDRFSAERPKGSFSTLEIQRTEQGDSAMYLCASSSDRVAKPSYEQYFGPGTRLTVT.

V and J are TRBV11-2 and TRBJ2-3, with 13 bases matching TRBD2. CDR3 length: 15 residues. J was trimmed by 7 bases and V by 1 base; bases with no gene match: 2. Germline CDR1 and CDR2: SGHAT and FQNNGV. The CDR3 is CASSLGGLAGNTQYF. The CDR3 nucleotides are TGTGCCAGCAGCTTAGGGGGACTAGCGGGAAATACGCAGTATTTT.

This clonotype has more than one count but fewer than ten. V and J are TRBV7-9 and TRBJ2-2; D ambiguous. Germline CDR1 reads SEHNR; CDR2 reads FQNEAQ (reference sequence). V was pared by 2 bases and J by 2 bases, with 12 bases between. The CDR3 has 16 amino acids. DNA for the CDR3: TGTGCCAGCAGCTTATTAAGGCAGACCAACACCGGGGAGCTGTTTTTT. This translates into CASSLLRQTNTGELFF.

This rearrangement joins TRBV3-1 to TRBJ2-2; D is unresolved. This CDR3 has 16 residues. V was cut by 1 base and J by 2 bases, with 11 bases left in between. Germline CDR1 is LGHDT and CDR2 is YNNKEL (reference sequence). The CDR3: CASSQVSPFNTGELFF. The CDR3 DNA reads TGTGCCAGCAGCCAAGTCTCCCCATTCAACACCGGGGAGCTGTTTTTT.

This clonotype was detected a few times. The chain couples TRBV12-3 or TRBV12-4 to TRBJ2-7, with D tentatively TRBD1 (5 bases). Trimming pared 6 bases from V and 2 bases from J, leaving 14 bases between. The CDR3 has 14 residues. The CDR3 region is CASSLTGFPYEQYF. The CDR3 DNA reads as TGTGCCAGCAGCCTCACAGGCTTCCCCTACGAGCAGTACTTC.

The rearrangement links TRBV5-6 to TRBJ2-1; 10 bases agree with TRBD1. The CDR3 has 14 residues. Per the germline V gene, CDR1 is SGHDT and CDR2 is YYEEEE. Trimming removed 0 bases from V and 6 bases from J; junction bases left unmatched: 0. Here the CDR3 reads CASSLGQGANEQFF. CDR3 in DNA: TGTGCCAGCAGCTTGGGACAGGGGGCCAATGAGCAGTTCTTC.

The DNA of the CDR3 is TGTGCCAGCAGTTCCCTCCTAGCGGGGGACAATGAGCAGTTCTTC. It yields the protein CASSSLLAGDNEQFF. The chain employs TRBV28 and TRBJ2-1; 10 positions agree with TRBD2. The CDR3 has 15 residues. Germline V gene lookup returns CDR1 MDHEN and CDR2 SYDVKM. V lost 4 bases and J lost 5; bases outside the gene matches: 5.

The V gene is TRBV4-1, the J gene TRBJ2-7; 11 positions match TRBD2. This CDR3 is built from 17 residues. V was clipped by 4 bases and J by 4 bases; unmatched bases: 12. Germline lookup yields CDR1 MGHRA and CDR2 YSYEKL. CDR3 nucleotides: TGCGCCAGCAGCCCCCTCCTAAGTAGCGGGAGGGTTTACGAGCAGTACTTC. Its translation: CASSPLLSSGRVYEQYF.

This chain joins TRBV28 and TRBJ2-1, with 7 bases lining up with TRBD2. The ends lost 3 bases at V and 7 bases at J; junction bases unmatched: 12. The CDR3 is made up of 16 amino acids. Germline V gene data show CDR1 as MDHEN and CDR2 as SYDVKM. The CDR3 spells CASSFWRERLNNEQFF. CDR3 DNA: TGTGCCAGCAGTTTTTGGCGGGAGAGATTGAATAATGAGCAGTTCTTC.

The chain combines TRBV5-1 with TRBJ2-1, with 11 bases aligning to TRBD2. CDR3 size: 18 residues. V was pared by 4 bases and J by 3 bases, with 12 bases of the junction left unmatched. CDR1 is SGHRS, CDR2 YFSETQ, per germline. This chain's CDR3 is CASSPTHSGRAHYNEQFF. CDR3 nucleotide sequence: TGCGCCAGCAGCCCTACACATAGCGGGAGGGCCCACTACAATGAGCAGTTCTTC.

This clonotype was detected ten times or more. This chain uses TRBV12-3 or TRBV12-4 with TRBJ2-5, with a weak D call TRBD1 (5 bases). Trimming removed 5 bases at V and 2 bases at J, with 18 bases between. The CDR3 is 16 amino acids. CDR3 amino acids: CASSPHLGQKQETQYF. The CDR3 region has the DNA TGTGCCAGCAGTCCCCACCTGGGGCAGAAACAAGAGACCCAGTACTTC.

The V and J genes are TRBV4-1 and TRBJ2-5; D is possibly TRBD1 (5 bases). V lost 3 bases, J lost 3 bases, and 11 bases lay in between. Germline CDR1 MGHRA, CDR2 YSYEKL. The CDR3 extends over 14 amino acids. The CDR3 DNA sequence: TGCGCCAGCAGCCACCAGACAGTGAAAGAGACCCAGTACTTC. Its translation is CASSHQTVKETQYF.